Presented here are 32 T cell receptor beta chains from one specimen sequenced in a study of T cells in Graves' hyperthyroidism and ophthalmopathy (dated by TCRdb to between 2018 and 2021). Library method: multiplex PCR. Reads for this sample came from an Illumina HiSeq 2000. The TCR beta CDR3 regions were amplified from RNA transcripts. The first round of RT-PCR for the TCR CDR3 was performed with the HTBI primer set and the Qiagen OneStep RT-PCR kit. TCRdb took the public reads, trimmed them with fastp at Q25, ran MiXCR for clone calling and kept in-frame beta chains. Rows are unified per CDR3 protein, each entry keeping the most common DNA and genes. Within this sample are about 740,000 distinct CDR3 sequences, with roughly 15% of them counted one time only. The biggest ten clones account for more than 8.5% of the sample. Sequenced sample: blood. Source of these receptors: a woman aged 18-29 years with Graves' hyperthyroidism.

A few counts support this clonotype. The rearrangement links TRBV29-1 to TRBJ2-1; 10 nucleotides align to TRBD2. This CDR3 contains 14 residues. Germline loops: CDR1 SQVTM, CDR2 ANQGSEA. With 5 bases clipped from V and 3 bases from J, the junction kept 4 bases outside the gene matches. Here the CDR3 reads CSVPSGRGYNEQFF. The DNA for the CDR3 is TGCAGCGTTCCCAGCGGGAGGGGCTACAATGAGCAGTTCTTC.

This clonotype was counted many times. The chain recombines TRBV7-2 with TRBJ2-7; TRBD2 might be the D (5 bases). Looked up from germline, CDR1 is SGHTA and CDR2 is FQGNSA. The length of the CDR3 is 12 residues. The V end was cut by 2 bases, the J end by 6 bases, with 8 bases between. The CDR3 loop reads CASSLISAEQYF. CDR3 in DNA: TGTGCCAGCAGCTTAATTAGCGCCGAGCAGTACTTC.

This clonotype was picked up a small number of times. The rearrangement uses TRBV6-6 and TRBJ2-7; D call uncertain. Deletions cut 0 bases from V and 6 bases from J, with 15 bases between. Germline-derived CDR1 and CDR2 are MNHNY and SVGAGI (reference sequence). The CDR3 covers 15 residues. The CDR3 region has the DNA TGTGCCAGCAGTTACTCCTCCGGATCCCTTAGCGAGCAGTACTTC. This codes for CASSYSSGSLSEQYF.

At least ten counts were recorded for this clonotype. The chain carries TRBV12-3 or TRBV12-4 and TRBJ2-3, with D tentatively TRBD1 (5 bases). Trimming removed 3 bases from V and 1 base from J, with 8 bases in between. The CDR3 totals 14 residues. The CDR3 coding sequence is TGTGCCAGCAGTTTTATCAGGGGCACAGATACGCAGTATTTT. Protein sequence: CASSFIRGTDTQYF.

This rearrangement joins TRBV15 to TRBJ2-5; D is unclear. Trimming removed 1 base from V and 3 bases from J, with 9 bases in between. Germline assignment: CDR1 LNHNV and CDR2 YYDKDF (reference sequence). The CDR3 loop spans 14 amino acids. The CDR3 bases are TGTGCCACCAGCAGAGGGGCCGGTAAAGAGACCCAGTACTTC. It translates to CATSRGAGKETQYF.

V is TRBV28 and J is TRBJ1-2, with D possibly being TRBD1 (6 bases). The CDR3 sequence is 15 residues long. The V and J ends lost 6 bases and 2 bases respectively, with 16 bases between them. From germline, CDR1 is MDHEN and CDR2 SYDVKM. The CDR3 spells CASRPRGASNYGYTF. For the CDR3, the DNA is TGTGCCAGCAGGCCCCGGGGGGCATCGAACTATGGCTACACCTTC.

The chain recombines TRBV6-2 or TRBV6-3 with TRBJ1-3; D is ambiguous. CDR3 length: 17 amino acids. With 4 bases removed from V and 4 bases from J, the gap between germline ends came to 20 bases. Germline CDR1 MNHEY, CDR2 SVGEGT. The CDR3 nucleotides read TGTGCCAGCAGTTTACAGACCGTCCCGGGTCCAGGAAACACCATATATTTT. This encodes CASSLQTVPGPGNTIYF.

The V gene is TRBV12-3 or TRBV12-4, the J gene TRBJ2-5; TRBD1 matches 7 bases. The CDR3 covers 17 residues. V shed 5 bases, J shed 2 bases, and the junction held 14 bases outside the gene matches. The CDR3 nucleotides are TGTGCCAGCAGTAGCCGGCGATGGGGACAGCCTCAAGAGACCCAGTACTTC. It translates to CASSSRRWGQPQETQYF.

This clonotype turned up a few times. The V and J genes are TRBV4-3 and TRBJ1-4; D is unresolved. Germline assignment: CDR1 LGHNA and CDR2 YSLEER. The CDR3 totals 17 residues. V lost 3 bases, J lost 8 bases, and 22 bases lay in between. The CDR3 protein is CASSQSSNRRWEEKLFF. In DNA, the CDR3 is TGCGCCAGCAGCCAGTCCTCAAATCGTAGGTGGGAGGAAAAACTGTTTTTT.

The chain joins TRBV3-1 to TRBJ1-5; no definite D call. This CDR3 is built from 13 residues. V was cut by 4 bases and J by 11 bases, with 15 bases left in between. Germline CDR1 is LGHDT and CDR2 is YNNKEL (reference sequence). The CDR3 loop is CASSRSWESAQHF. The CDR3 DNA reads TGTGCCAGCAGCCGGTCTTGGGAATCAGCCCAGCATTTT. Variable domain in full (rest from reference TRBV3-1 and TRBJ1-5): DTAVSQTPKYLVTQMGNDKSIKCEQNLGHDTMYWYKQDSKKFLKIMFSYNNKELIINETVPNRFSPKSPDKAHLNLHINSLELGDSAVYFCASSRSWESAQHFGDGTRLSIL.

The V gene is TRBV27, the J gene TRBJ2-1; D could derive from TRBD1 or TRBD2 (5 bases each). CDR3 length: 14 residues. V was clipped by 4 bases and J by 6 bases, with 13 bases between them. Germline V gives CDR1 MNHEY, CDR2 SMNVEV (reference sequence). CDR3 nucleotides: TGTGCCAGCAGTTGGGGGTCCTCGGGCAATGAGCAGTTCTTC. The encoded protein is CASSWGSSGNEQFF.

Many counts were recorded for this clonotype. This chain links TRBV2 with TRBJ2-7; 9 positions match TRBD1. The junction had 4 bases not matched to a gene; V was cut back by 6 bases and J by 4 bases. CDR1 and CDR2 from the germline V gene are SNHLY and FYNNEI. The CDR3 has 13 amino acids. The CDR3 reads CASSRTGVYEQYF. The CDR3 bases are TGTGCCAGCAGCCGGACAGGGGTGTACGAGCAGTACTTC.

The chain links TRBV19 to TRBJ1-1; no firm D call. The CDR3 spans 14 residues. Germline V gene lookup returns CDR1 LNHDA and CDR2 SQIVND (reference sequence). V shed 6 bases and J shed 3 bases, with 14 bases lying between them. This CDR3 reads CASSNSYGDTEAFF. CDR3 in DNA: TGTGCCAGTAGCAACTCTTACGGAGACACTGAAGCTTTCTTT.

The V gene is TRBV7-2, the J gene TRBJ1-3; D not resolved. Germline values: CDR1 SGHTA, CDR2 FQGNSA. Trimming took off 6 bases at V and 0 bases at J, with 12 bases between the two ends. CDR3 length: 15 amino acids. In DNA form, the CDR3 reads TGTGCCAGCAGTCCCGGACCTGTCTCTGGAAACACCATATATTTT. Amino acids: CASSPGPVSGNTIYF.

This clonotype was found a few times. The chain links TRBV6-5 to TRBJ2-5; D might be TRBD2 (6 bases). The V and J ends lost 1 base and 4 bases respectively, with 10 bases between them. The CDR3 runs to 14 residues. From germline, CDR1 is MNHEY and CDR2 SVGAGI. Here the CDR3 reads CASSYLRGLETQYF. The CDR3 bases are TGTGCCAGCAGTTACTTGCGGGGTTTAGAGACCCAGTACTTC.

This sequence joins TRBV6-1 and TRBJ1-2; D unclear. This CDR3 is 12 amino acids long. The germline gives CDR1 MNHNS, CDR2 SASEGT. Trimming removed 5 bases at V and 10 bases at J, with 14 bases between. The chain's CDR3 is CASSHPDPAYTF. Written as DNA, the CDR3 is TGTGCCAGCAGTCATCCGGACCCCGCCTACACCTTC.

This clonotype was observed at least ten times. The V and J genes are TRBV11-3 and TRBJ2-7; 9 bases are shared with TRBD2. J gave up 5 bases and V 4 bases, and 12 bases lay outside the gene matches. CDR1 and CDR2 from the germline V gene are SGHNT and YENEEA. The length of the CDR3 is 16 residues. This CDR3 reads CASSSSFSGSSDEQYF. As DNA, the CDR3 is TGTGCCAGCAGCTCTTCCTTTAGCGGGAGCAGCGACGAGCAGTACTTC. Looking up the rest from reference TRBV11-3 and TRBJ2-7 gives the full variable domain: EAGVVQSPRYKIIEKKQPVAFWCNPISGHNTLYWYLQNLGQGPELLIRYENEEAVDDSQLPKDRFSAERLKGVDSTLKIQPAELGDSAVYLCASSSSFSGSSDEQYFGPGTRLTVT.

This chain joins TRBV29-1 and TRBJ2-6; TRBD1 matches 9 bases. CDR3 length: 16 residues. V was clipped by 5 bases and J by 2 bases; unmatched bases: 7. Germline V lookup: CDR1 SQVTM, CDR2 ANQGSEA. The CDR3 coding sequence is TGCAGCGTTCTCCGACAGGGGGGTGCTGGGGCCAACGTCCTGACTTTC. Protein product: CSVLRQGGAGANVLTF.

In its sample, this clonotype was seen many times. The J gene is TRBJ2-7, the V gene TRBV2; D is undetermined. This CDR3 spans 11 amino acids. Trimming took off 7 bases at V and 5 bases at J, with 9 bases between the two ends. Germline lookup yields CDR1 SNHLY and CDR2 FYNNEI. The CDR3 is CASKLGHEQYF. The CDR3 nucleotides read TGTGCCAGCAAACTTGGCCACGAGCAGTACTTC. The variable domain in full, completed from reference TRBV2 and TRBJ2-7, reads EPEVTQTPSHQVTQMGQEVILRCVPISNHLYFYWYRQILGQKVEFLVSFYNNEISEKSEIFDDQFSVERPDGSNFTLKIRSTKLEDSAMYFCASKLGHEQYFGPGTRLTVT.

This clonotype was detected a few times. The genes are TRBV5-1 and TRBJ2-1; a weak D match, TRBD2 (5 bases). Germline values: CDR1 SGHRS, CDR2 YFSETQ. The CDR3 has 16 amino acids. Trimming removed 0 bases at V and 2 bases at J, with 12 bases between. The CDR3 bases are TGCGCCAGCAGCTTGGAGAGCGGCCTGGCCTACAATGAGCAGTTCTTC. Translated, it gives CASSLESGLAYNEQFF.

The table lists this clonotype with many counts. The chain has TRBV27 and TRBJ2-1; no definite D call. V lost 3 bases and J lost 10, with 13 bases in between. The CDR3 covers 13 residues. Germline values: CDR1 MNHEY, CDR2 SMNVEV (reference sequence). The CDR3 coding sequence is TGTGCCAGCAGTTTCGGGCAGTCAAGGGAGCAGTTCTTC. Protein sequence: CASSFGQSREQFF.

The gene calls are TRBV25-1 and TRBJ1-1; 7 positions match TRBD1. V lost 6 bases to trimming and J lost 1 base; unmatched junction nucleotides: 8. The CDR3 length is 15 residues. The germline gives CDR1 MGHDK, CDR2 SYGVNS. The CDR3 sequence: CASRPMGQRNTEAFF. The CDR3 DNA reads TGTGCCAGCAGACCAATGGGACAGAGGAACACTGAAGCTTTCTTT.

CDR3 residues: CASSLSQGRETQYF. The CDR3 region has the DNA TGTGCCAGCAGCTTATCACAGGGGAGAGAGACCCAGTACTTC. The chain joins TRBV5-4 to TRBJ2-5, with TRBD1 identical over 7 bases. The V segment lost 2 bases and the J segment 4 bases; nucleotides outside the gene matches: 5. There are 14 residues in the CDR3. CDR1 is SGHNT and CDR2 is YYREEE in the germline V gene (reference sequence).

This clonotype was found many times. The CDR3 sequence is CASSLGRASQETQYF. The CDR3 DNA sequence: TGTGCCAGCAGCTTAGGGCGGGCCAGCCAAGAGACCCAGTACTTC. V is TRBV11-2 and J is TRBJ2-5; TRBD2 might be the D (5 bases). Germline CDR1 SGHAT, CDR2 FQNNGV. The CDR3 is 15 residues long. V dropped 1 base and J dropped 1 base, with 10 bases sitting between them.

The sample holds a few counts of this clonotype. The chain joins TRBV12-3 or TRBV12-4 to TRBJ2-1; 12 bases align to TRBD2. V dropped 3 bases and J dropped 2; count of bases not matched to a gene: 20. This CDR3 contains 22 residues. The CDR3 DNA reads TGTGCCAGCAGTTTGGGAACCCTTTCTCCTAGCGGGAGGGCCGCGACCTACAATGAGCAGTTCTTC. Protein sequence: CASSLGTLSPSGRAATYNEQFF.

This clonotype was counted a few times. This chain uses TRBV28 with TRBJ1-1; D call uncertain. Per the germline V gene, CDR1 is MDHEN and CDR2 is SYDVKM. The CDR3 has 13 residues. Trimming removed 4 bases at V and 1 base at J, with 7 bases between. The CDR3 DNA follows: TGTGCCAGCAGTTCCCCAGCGAACACTGAAGCTTTCTTT. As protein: CASSSPANTEAFF. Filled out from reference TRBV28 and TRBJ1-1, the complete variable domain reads DVKVTQSSRYLVKRTGEKVFLECVQDMDHENMFWYRQDPGLGLRLIYFSYDVKMKEKGDIPEGYSVSREKKERFSLILESASTNQTSMYLCASSSPANTEAFFGQGTRLTVV.

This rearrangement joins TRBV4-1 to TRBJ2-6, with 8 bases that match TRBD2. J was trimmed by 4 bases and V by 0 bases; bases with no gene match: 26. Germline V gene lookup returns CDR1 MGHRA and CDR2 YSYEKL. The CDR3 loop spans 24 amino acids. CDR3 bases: TGCGCCAGCAGCCAAGATAAGTGGGCCAGAGAGCCCGGACTAGCACTGAGAGGGGCCAACGTCCTGACTTTC. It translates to CASSQDKWAREPGLALRGANVLTF.

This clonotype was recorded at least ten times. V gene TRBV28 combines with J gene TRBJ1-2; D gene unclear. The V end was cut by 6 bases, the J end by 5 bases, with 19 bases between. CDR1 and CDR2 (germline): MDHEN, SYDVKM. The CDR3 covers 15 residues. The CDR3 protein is CASSTSIQLRYGYTF. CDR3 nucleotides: TGTGCCAGCAGCACCTCCATACAGTTACGGTATGGCTACACCTTC.

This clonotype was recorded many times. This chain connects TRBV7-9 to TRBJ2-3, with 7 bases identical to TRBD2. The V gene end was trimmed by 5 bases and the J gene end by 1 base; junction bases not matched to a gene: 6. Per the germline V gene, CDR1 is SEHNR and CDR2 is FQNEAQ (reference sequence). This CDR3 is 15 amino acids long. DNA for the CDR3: TGTGCCAGCAGCCCGAACCTAGCGGGCACAGATACGCAGTATTTT. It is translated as CASSPNLAGTDTQYF.

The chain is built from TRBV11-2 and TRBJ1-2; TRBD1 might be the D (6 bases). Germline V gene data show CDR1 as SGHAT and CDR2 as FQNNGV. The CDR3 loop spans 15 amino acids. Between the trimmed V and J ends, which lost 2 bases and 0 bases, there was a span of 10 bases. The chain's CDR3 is CASSLSSGANYGYTF. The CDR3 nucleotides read TGTGCCAGCAGCTTATCGTCAGGGGCTAACTATGGCTACACCTTC.

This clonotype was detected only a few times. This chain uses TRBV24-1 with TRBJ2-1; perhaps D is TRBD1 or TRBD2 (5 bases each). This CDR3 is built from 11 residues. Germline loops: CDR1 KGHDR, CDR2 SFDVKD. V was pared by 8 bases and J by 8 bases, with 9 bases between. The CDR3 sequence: CATNGADEQFF. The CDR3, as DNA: TGTGCCACCAACGGGGCCGATGAGCAGTTCTTC.

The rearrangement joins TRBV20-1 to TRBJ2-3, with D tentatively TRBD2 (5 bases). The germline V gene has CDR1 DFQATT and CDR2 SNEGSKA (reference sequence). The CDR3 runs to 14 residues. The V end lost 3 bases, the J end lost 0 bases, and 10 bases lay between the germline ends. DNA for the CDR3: TGCAGTGCTAGGGGTCCGGGAAGCACAGATACGCAGTATTTT. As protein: CSARGPGSTDTQYF.